This paragraph reports one T cell receptor beta chain. V lost 3 bases and J lost 3; bases outside the gene matches: 5. The CDR3 totals 15 residues. CDR1 is KGHDR, CDR2 SFDVKD, per germline. These data are taken from a study of blood T cell repertoires in COVID-19. Turning to the study itself: Acute-phase and convalescent COVID-19 samples originated in the United States, Italy and Spain. From T cells, B-cell-depleted T cells, or PBMCs came the material, which was cDNA or gDNA.

In Seattle, patients joined the study during active infection and were tracked longitudinally. How the authors handled the data: Amplifying reference gene primers gave estimates of nucleated cell counts. Here immunoSEQ multiplex PCR was the method, and the copy in TCRdb shows in-frame clones only, minus some. The V and J calls and clone size are taken from that table; D and trimming were inferred from the DNA. The sample includes 95,000 to 100,000 clones, about 87% of them seen just once. This sequence originates from a human donor with COVID-19, enrolled during active disease. The donor label of this sample is uncertain. The gene calls are TRBV24-1 and TRBJ1-2; TRBD1 agrees at 8 bases. The specimen sequenced was peripheral blood. CDR3 coding DNA: TGTGCCACCAGTGATCCCGGGACAGGACACTATGGCTACACCTTC. Its translation is CATSDPGTGHYGYTF.